This T cell receptor beta chain was observed in a study of monozygotic twins with inflammatory bowel disease. Germline-derived CDR1 and CDR2 are SGHRS and YFSETQ. The CDR3 covers 15 residues. TCRdb processed the 5' RACE reads again and assigns one entry to each CDR3 protein, with no DNA. The table lists roughly 170,000 distinct CDR3 sequences. Without any T cell sorting, total RNA was isolated from whole blood. The genes are TRBV5-1 and TRBJ2-1; there is no DNA to check the TCRdb D call of TRBD2. This TCR was recovered from a human donor with ulcerative colitis or Crohn's disease, or a healthy co-twin of an affected twin (not recorded which). The sample taken for sequencing was blood. The CDR3 reads CASSLDPSGRNEQFF.